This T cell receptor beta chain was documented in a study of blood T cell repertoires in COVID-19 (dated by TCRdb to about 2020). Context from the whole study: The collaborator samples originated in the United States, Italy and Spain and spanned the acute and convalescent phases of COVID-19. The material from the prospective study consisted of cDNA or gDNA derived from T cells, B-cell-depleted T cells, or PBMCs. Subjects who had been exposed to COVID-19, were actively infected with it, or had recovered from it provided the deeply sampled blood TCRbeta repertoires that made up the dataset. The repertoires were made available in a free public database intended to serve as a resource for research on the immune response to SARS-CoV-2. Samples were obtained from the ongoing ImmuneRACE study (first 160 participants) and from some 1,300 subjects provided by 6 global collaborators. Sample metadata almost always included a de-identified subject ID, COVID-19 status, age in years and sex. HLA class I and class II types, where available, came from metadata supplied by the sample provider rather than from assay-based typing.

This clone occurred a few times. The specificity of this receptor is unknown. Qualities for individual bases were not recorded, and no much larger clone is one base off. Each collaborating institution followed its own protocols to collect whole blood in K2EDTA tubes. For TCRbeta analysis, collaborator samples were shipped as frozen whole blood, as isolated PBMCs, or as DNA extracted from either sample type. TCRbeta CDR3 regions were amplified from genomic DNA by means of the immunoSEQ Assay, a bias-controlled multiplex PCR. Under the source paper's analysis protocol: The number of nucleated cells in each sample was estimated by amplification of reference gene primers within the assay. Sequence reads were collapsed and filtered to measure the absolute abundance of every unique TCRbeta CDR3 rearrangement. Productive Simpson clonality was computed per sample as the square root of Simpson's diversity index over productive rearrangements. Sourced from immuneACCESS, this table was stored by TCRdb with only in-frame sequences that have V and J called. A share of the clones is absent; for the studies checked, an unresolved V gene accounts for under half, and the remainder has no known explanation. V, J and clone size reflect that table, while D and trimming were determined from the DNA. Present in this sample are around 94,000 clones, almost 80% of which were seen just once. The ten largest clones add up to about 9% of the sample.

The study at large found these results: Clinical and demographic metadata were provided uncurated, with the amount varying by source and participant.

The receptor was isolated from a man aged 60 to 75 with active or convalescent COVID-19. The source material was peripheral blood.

The DNA sequence reads TGTGCCAGCAGCCAAGTTCCGGGACAGCTAGAGACCCAGTACTTC. Its protein product is CASSQVPGQLETQYF. The V and J segments used are TRBV3-1 (or the pseudogene TRBV3-2) and TRBJ2-5; 7 central nucleotides agree with TRBD1. From the germline V gene (reference sequence), CDR1 is LGHDT and CDR2 is YNNKEL. Clipping removes 1 base from V and 4 bases from J, with 6 as the unmatched junction base count. The CDR3 spans 15 residues, from the cysteine through the phenylalanine. The only DNA kept is the CDR3, 45 bases in frame from the first base.